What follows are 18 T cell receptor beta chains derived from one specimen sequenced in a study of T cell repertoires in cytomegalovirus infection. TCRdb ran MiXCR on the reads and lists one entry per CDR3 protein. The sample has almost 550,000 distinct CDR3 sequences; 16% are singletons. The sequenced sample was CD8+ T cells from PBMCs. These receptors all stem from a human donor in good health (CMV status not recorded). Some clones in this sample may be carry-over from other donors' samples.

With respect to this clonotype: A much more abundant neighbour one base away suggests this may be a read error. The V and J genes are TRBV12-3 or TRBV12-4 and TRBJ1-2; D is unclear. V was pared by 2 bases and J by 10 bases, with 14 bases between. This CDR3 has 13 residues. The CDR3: CASSLSVTPVYTF. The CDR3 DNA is TGTGCCAGCAGTTTATCTGTAACTCCTGTCTACACCTTC.

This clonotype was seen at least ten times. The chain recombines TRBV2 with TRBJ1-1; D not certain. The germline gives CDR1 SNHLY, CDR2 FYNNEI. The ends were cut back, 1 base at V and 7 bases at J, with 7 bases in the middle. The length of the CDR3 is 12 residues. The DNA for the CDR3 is TGTGCCAGCAGTGAAGACGATCTTGAAGCTTTCTTT. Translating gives CASSEDDLEAFF.

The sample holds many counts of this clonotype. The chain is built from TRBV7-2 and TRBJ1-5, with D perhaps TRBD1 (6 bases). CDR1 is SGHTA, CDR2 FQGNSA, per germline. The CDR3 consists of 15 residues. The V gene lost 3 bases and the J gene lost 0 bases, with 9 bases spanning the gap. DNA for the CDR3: TGTGCCAGCAGCTTTGGGGGCTATAGCAATCAGCCCCAGCATTTT. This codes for CASSFGGYSNQPQHF.

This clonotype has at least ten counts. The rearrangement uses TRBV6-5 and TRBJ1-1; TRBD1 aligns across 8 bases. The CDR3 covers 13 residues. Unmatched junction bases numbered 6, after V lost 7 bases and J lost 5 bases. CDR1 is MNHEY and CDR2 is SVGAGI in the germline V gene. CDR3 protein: CASNLQGGTEAFF. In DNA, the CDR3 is TGTGCCAGCAACCTACAGGGGGGGACTGAAGCTTTCTTT.

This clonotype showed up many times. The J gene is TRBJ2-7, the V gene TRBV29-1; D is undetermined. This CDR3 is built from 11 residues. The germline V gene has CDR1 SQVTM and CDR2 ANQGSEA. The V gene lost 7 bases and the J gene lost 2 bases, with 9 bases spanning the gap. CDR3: CSAGRTYEQYF. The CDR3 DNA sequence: TGCAGCGCGGGCCGAACCTACGAGCAGTACTTC.

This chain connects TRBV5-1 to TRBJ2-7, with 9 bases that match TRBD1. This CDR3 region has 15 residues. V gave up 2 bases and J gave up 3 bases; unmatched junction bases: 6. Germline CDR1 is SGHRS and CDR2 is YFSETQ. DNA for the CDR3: TGCGCCAGCAGCTTCCGGGACAGGGAACTCTACGAGCAGTACTTC. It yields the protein CASSFRDRELYEQYF.

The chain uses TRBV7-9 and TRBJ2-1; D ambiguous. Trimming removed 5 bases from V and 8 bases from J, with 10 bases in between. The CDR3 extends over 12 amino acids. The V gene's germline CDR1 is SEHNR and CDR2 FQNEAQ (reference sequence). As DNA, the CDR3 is TGTGCCAGCAGCCCCCCCCAGGATGAGCAGTTCTTC. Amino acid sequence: CASSPPQDEQFF.

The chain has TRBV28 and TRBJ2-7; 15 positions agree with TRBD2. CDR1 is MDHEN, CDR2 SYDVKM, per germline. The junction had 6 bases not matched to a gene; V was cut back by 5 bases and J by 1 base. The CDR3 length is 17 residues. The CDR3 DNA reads TGTGCCAGCAGTCGGACTAGCGGGAGGGCCTGGTCCTACGAGCAGTACTTC. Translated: CASSRTSGRAWSYEQYF. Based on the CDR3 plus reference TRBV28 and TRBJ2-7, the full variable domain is DVKVTQSSRYLVKRTGEKVFLECVQDMDHENMFWYRQDPGLGLRLIYFSYDVKMKEKGDIPEGYSVSREKKERFSLILESASTNQTSMYLCASSRTSGRAWSYEQYFGPGTRLTVT.

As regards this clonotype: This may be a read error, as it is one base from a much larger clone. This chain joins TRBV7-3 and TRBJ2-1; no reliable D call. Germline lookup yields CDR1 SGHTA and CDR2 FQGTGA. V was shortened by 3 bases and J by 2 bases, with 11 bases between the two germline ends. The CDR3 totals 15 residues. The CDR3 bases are TGTGCCAGCAGCTTCGGTCAGACAACCTACAATGAGCAGTTCTTC. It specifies CASSFGQTTYNEQFF.

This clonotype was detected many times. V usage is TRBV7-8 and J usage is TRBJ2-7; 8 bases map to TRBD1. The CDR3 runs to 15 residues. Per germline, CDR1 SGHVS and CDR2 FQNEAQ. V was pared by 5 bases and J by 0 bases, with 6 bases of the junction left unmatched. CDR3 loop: CASSRTGRSSYEQYF. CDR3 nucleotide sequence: TGTGCCAGCAGCCGGACAGGGAGGAGCTCCTACGAGCAGTACTTC.

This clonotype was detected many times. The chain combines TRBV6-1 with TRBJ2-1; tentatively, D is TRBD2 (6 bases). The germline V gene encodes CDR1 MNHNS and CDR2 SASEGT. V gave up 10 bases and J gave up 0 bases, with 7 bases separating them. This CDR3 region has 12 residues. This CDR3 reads CATSVSYNEQFF. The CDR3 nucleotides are TGTGCCACTAGCGTCTCCTACAATGAGCAGTTCTTC.

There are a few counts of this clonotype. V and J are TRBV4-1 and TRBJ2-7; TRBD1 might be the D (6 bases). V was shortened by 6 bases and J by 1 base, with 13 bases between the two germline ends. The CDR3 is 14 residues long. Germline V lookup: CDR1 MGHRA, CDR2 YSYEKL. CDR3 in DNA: TGCGCCAGCAGTCCCGGGACACTTTCCTACGAGCAGTACTTC. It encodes CASSPGTLSYEQYF.

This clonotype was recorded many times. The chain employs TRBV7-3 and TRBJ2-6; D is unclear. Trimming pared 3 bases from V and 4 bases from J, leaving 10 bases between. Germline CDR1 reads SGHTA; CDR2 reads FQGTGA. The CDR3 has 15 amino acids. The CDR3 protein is CASSFGPGGANVLTF. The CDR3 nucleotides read TGTGCCAGCAGCTTCGGGCCTGGGGGGGCCAACGTCCTGACTTTC.

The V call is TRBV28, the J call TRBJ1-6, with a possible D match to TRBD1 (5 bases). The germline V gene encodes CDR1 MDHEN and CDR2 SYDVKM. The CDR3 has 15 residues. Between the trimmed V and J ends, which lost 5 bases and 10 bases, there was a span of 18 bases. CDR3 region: CASSLTVTGGSPLHF. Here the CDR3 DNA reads TGTGCCAGCAGTCTGACAGTGACTGGGGGGTCACCCCTCCACTTT.

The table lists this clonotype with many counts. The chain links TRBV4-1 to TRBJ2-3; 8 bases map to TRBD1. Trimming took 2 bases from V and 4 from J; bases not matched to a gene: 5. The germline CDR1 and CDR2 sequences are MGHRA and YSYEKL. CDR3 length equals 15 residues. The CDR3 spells CASSQTGGSADTQYF. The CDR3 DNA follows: TGCGCCAGCAGCCAAACAGGGGGTTCGGCAGATACGCAGTATTTT.

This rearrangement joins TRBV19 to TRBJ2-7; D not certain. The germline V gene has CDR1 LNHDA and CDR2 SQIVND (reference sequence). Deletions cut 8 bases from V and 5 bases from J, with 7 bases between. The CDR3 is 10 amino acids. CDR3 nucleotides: TGTGCCAGTGGTGATCACGAGCAGTACTTC. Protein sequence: CASGDHEQYF.

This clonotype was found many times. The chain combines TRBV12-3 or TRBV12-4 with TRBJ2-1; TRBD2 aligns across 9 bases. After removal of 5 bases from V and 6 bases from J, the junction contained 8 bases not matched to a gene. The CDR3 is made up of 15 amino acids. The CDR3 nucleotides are TGTGCCAGCAGTCTTAGCGGGAGAGGGGGCAATGAGCAGTTCTTC. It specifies CASSLSGRGGNEQFF.

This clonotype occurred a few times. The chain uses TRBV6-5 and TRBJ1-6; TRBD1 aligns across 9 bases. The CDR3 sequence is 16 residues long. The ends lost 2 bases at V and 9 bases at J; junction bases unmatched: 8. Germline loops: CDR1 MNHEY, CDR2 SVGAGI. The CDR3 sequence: CASSYHKQGAGSPLHF. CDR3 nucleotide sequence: TGTGCCAGCAGTTACCACAAACAGGGGGCTGGTTCACCCCTCCACTTT.